These 11 T cell receptor beta chains were all obtained from the same sample, sequenced in a study of shared clonotypes between healthy human individuals. The naive CD8 fraction comprised CD45RO-negative cells positively selected for CCR7 and excluded terminally differentiated effector memory CD45RA+ cells. The repertoire was sequenced with immunoSEQ multiplex PCR; TCRdb's copy has only in-frame clones and lacks some. Among some 2 million clones listed, about 95% were seen once. Material for sequencing was naive CD8+ T cells sorted from blood. The receptors derive from a man between 18 and 35 years old in good health.

The V call is TRBV27, the J call TRBJ2-7; weak D call: TRBD1 (6 bases). Germline V gene data show CDR1 as MNHEY and CDR2 as SMNVEV (reference sequence). Trimming took off 4 bases at V and 4 bases at J, with 20 bases between the two ends. There are 16 residues in the CDR3. In nucleotides, the CDR3 is TGTGCCAGCAGTTCTGACAGGTCCTCGTTCCAATACGAGCAGTACTTC. It yields the protein CASSSDRSSFQYEQYF.

This sequence joins TRBV13 and TRBJ1-1, with 11 bases matching TRBD1. CDR1 PRHDT and CDR2 FYEKMQ come from the germline V gene (reference sequence). The CDR3 is 14 amino acids. V shed 5 bases, J shed 7 bases, and the junction held 6 bases outside the gene matches. CDR3 sequence reads: CASSLGQGVLEAFF. Here the CDR3 DNA reads TGTGCCAGCAGCCTGGGACAGGGGGTCCTTGAAGCTTTCTTT.

The rearrangement joins TRBV10-3 to TRBJ2-2; D not resolved. Trimming took off 11 bases at V and 5 bases at J, with 12 bases between the two ends. CDR1 and CDR2 (germline): ENHRY, SYGVKD. The CDR3 totals 12 residues. This CDR3 reads CAHQSGTGELFF. The CDR3 DNA follows: TGTGCCCATCAGTCCGGAACCGGGGAGCTGTTTTTT.

This chain joins TRBV2 and TRBJ1-6, with 9 nucleotides matching TRBD1. CDR1 and CDR2 from the germline V gene are SNHLY and FYNNEI. The CDR3 extends over 16 amino acids. The V segment lost 5 bases and the J segment 7 bases; nucleotides outside the gene matches: 9. CDR3 protein: CASSQMTGGINSPLHF. The CDR3 nucleotides read TGTGCCAGCAGTCAAATGACAGGGGGGATCAATTCACCCCTCCACTTT. The variable domain in full, with the rest retrieved from reference TRBV2 and TRBJ1-6, is EPEVTQTPSHQVTQMGQEVILRCVPISNHLYFYWYRQILGQKVEFLVSFYNNEISEKSEIFDDQFSVERPDGSNFTLKIRSTKLEDSAMYFCASSQMTGGINSPLHFGNGTRLTVT.

In its sample, this clone was seen a few times. The rearrangement uses TRBV4-1 and TRBJ2-5, with D perhaps TRBD1 (5 bases). The J call may be mistaken, given a closer DNA end match to TRBJ2-7. The germline V gene has CDR1 MGHRA and CDR2 YSYEKL. This CDR3 comprises 13 residues. The CDR3, as DNA: TGCGCCAGCAGCCACCTGCAGGGCTACGAGCAGTACTTC. This gives the protein CASSHLQGYEQYF.

The chain is built from TRBV2 and TRBJ1-4; 8 positions agree with TRBD1. Unmatched junction bases numbered 14, after V lost 6 bases and J lost 8 bases. Germline CDR1 and CDR2: SNHLY and FYNNEI. The CDR3 sequence is 16 residues long. The CDR3: CASSPRQGALEEKLFF. CDR3 sequence (DNA): TGTGCCAGCAGCCCACGGCAGGGGGCCTTAGAGGAAAAACTGTTTTTT.

A word on this clone: This sequence may be a read error, since a much larger clone differs from it by one base. Distinct nucleotide sequences in the sample also encode this CDR3. The chain combines TRBV30 with TRBJ2-7; TRBD2 is a possible D gene (5 bases). Germline V gene sequence: CDR1 GTSNPN, CDR2 SVGIG (reference sequence). Between the trimmed V and J ends, which lost 0 bases and 7 bases, there was a span of 7 bases. CDR3 length: 11 amino acids. The CDR3 DNA follows: TGTGCCTGGAGTGTACTAGTAGAGCAGTACTTC. It codes for CAWSVLVEQYF. The variable domain in full, completed from reference TRBV30 and TRBJ2-7, reads SQTIHQWPATLVQPVGSPLSLECTVEGTSNPNLYWYRQAAGRGLQLLFYSVGIGQISSEVPQNLSASRPQDRQFILSSKKLLLSDSGFYLCAWSVLVEQYFGPGTRLTVT.

The V call is TRBV10-3, the J call TRBJ2-7; 7 bases match TRBD2. V was pared by 0 bases and J by 3 bases, with 2 bases of the junction left unmatched. The germline CDR1 and CDR2 sequences are ENHRY and SYGVKD. There are 14 residues in the CDR3. The CDR3 DNA is TGTGCCATCAGTGAGTCGCCGGGAGGCTACGAGCAGTACTTC. This sequence encodes CAISESPGGYEQYF.

About this clone itself: Other DNA sequences from this sample encode an identical CDR3 as well. The chain carries TRBV10-2 and TRBJ2-5; D gene ambiguous. V was clipped by 0 bases and J by 5 bases, with 4 bases between them. This CDR3 is built from 12 residues. Germline lookup yields CDR1 WSHSY and CDR2 SAAADI. The CDR3 DNA reads as TGCGCCAGCAGTGAGTCGGAGGAGACCCAGTACTTC. Protein sequence: CASSESEETQYF.

The chain carries TRBV7-9 and TRBJ2-7; perhaps D is TRBD1 or TRBD2 (6 bases each). The CDR3 runs to 15 residues. V lost 3 bases to trimming and J lost 3 bases, with 15 bases between them. Germline assignment: CDR1 SEHNR and CDR2 FQNEAQ (reference sequence). CDR3 DNA: TGTGCCAGCAGCTTCGTGGGGGGCAATGTCTACGAGCAGTACTTC. Translating gives CASSFVGGNVYEQYF.

Of note for this clone: Other DNA sequences in the same sample also yield this CDR3. The chain joins TRBV11-2 to TRBJ1-2, with 7 bases that match TRBD1. Germline V gene data show CDR1 as SGHAT and CDR2 as FQNNGV. V lost 1 base and J lost 3; bases outside the gene matches: 2. The CDR3 is 14 amino acids. CDR3 amino acids: CASSLGQGDYGYTF. For the CDR3, the DNA is TGTGCCAGCAGCTTAGGGCAGGGGGACTATGGCTACACCTTC.